The next 17 T cell receptor beta chains were all read from a single sample in a study of read filtering for tumor transcriptome and immune sequencing (TCRdb year 2020). Sequencing took place on an Illumina HiSeq 4000. TCR libraries were constructed from about 400 ng RNA using the Immunoverse kit, and molecular barcoded adaptors covering alpha/delta and beta/gamma chains were employed. In-frame beta chains were kept once TCRdb had trimmed the public reads at Q25 with fastp and called clones with MiXCR. When rows share a CDR3 protein, they turn into one entry using the most common DNA and genes. The sample table records more than 100,000 distinct CDR3 sequences; roughly an eighth of these occur just once. The ten largest clones represent just under 8.5% of the sample. What was sequenced was a population of CD138-negative cells sorted from bone marrow. This specimen's cell subset or site label, interpreted: bone marrow mononuclear cells depleted of CD138+ plasma/myeloma cells by negative magnetic selection. These TCRs come from a donor at least 40 years old with multiple myeloma.

This clonotype was found many times. This chain connects TRBV20-1 to TRBJ2-3, with 12 bases that match TRBD2. Losses at the gene ends were 3 bases for V and 0 bases for J; bases not matched to a gene: 7. In germline, CDR1 is DFQATT, CDR2 SNEGSKA (reference sequence). The CDR3 loop spans 17 amino acids. The CDR3 loop reads CSASGLAGTPSTDTQYF. Here the CDR3 DNA reads TGCAGTGCTAGTGGACTAGCGGGAACCCCTAGCACAGATACGCAGTATTTT.

This clonotype was counted at least ten times. The chain combines TRBV6-4 with TRBJ2-2, with D possibly being TRBD2 (5 bases). Germline CDR1 is MRHNA and CDR2 is SNTAGT. V was pared by 7 bases and J by 2 bases, with 11 bases between. There are 14 residues in the CDR3. CDR3 in amino acids: CASKTGKNTGELFF. The CDR3 coding sequence is TGTGCCAGCAAAACGGGAAAAAACACCGGGGAGCTGTTTTTT.

This clonotype was seen a handful of times. The junction shows a germline mismatch at one end, possibly a read error. This chain links TRBV7-9 with TRBJ2-6; D could derive from TRBD1 or TRBD2 (5 bases each). Germline CDR1 SEHNR, CDR2 FQNEAQ (reference sequence). This CDR3 is built from 15 residues. For the CDR3, the DNA is TGTGCCAGCATCCTAGGGGTTTTCGGGGCCAACGTCCTGGCTTTC. This translates into CASILGVFGANVLAF.

This clonotype appeared many times. The rearrangement joins TRBV9 to TRBJ1-2, with unresolved D. Trimming cost V 5 bases and J 0 bases, with 14 bases left between them. CDR3 size: 15 residues. Germline CDR1 SGDLS, CDR2 YYNGEE. The CDR3, as DNA: TGTGCCAGCAGTCCGTATAACAGCGCTAACTATGGCTACACCTTC. Amino acids: CASSPYNSANYGYTF.

About this clonotype: Just one base apart from a much larger clone, this may be a read error. The CDR3 spells CANSFRGQPQHF. The CDR3 nucleotides read TGTGCCAACAGTTTCCGAGGTCAGCCCCAGCATTTT. V is TRBV12-3 or TRBV12-4 and J is TRBJ1-5; D call uncertain. The CDR3 covers 12 residues.

This clonotype was recorded at least ten times. This rearrangement joins TRBV6-2 or TRBV6-3 to TRBJ2-1; 11 nucleotides align to TRBD1. This CDR3 is built from 15 residues. The ends lost 4 bases at V and 7 bases at J; junction bases unmatched: 6. Per germline, CDR1 MNHEY and CDR2 SVGEGT. CDR3 sequence: CASSSDRGPTNEQFF. The CDR3 DNA reads as TGTGCCAGCAGTTCGGACAGGGGGCCCACAAATGAGCAGTTCTTC.

In regard to this clonotype: Just one base apart from a much larger clone, this may be a read error. The chain combines TRBV19 with TRBJ1-5; D possibly corresponds to TRBD1 (5 bases). CDR3 length: 13 amino acids. The V gene lost 5 bases and the J gene lost 9 bases, with 14 bases spanning the gap. The germline V gene encodes CDR1 LNHDA and CDR2 SQIVND (reference sequence). The CDR3 DNA reads TGTGCCAGTAGTCCCAGGCCTCAGGGGCCCCAGCATTTT. This sequence encodes CASSPRPQGPQHF.

This clonotype was counted at least ten times. One junction end does not reproduce the germline sequence, and a read error may be involved. The rearrangement links TRBV7-9 to TRBJ2-7, with D possibly TRBD1 on 6 matching bases. The V gene's germline CDR1 is SEHNR and CDR2 FQNEAQ (reference sequence). There are 14 residues in the CDR3. The CDR3 bases are TGTGCCAGCAGCTCCCCGGGACAAGCCTCCCACCGCCACTTC. Translation: CASSSPGQASHRHF.

Note on this clonotype: One base separates it from a far larger clone, so it is likely a read error. The chain recombines TRBV7-2 with TRBJ2-4, with D perhaps matching TRBD1 (5 bases). From germline, CDR1 is SGHTA and CDR2 FQGNSA. The length of the CDR3 is 15 residues. With 0 bases removed from V and 7 bases from J, the gap between germline ends came to 13 bases. The CDR3 DNA sequence: TGTGCCAGCAGCTTAGCTAAGGGGCCTTTGAACATTCAGTACTTC. Residues: CASSLAKGPLNIQYF.

This clonotype was observed at least ten times. This chain links TRBV28 with TRBJ1-5; D perhaps matches TRBD1 (6 bases). This CDR3 has 16 amino acids. With 6 bases removed from V and 1 base from J, the gap between germline ends came to 16 bases. From germline, CDR1 is MDHEN and CDR2 SYDVKM. In DNA form, the CDR3 reads TGTGCCAGCAGCATGAACCGGGGGGCCAGCAATCAGCCCCAGCATTTT. Translating it yields CASSMNRGASNQPQHF. The full variable domain, with the rest looked up from reference TRBV28 and TRBJ1-5, is DVKVTQSSRYLVKRTGEKVFLECVQDMDHENMFWYRQDPGLGLRLIYFSYDVKMKEKGDIPEGYSVSREKKERFSLILESASTNQTSMYLCASSMNRGASNQPQHFGDGTRLSIL.

About this clonotype: Being one base from a much bigger clone, this may be a read error. DNA of the CDR3: TGCGCCAGCAGCCTGGGGCCAGGGGGAACGGCAGATACGCAGTATTTT. This codes for CASSLGPGGTADTQYF. V usage is TRBV5-1 and J usage is TRBJ2-3; 7 nucleotides align to TRBD1. The V gene's germline CDR1 is SGHRS and CDR2 YFSETQ. The V segment lost 4 bases and the J segment 4 bases; nucleotides outside the gene matches: 12. CDR3 size: 16 residues.

This clonotype appeared many times. The chain employs TRBV29-1 and TRBJ2-2; TRBD2 matches at 7 bases. The germline gives CDR1 SQVTM, CDR2 ANQGSEA. V lost 8 bases and J lost 1; bases outside the gene matches: 4. CDR3 size: 13 residues. Written as DNA, the CDR3 is TGCAGCTGCGGGAGCGGGAACACCGGGGAGCTGTTTTTT. This gives the protein CSCGSGNTGELFF.

This clonotype was seen more than once but under ten times. The chain carries TRBV29-1 and TRBJ1-5; D is unresolved. Trimming took off 5 bases at V and 5 bases at J, with 13 bases between the two ends. The germline CDR1 and CDR2 sequences are SQVTM and ANQGSEA. The CDR3 consists of 13 residues. The CDR3 DNA is TGCAGCGTTAGGGTCGGAGGCGATCAGCCCCAGCATTTT. Encoded protein: CSVRVGGDQPQHF.

About this clonotype: A much bigger clone sits one base away, suggesting this may be a read error. The genes are TRBV7-2 and TRBJ2-2; D may be TRBD2 (5 bases). In germline, CDR1 is SGHTA, CDR2 FQGNSA. Trimming took 5 bases from V and 5 from J, leaving 18 bases between them. The CDR3 totals 16 residues. This chain's CDR3 is CASSQELTGGTGELFF. CDR3 sequence (DNA): TGTGCCAGCAGCCAAGAACTGACTGGCGGGACCGGGGAGCTGTTTTTT.

This clonotype occurred many times. J is TRBJ2-1 and V is TRBV7-3, with 9 bases fitting TRBD1. This CDR3 contains 15 residues. V shed 5 bases, J shed 8 bases, and the junction held 10 bases outside the gene matches. CDR1 is SGHTA, CDR2 FQGTGA, per germline. CDR3 DNA sequence: TGTGCCAGCAGCGAAACCGGGACAGGGTCCCATGAGCAGTTCTTC. It encodes CASSETGTGSHEQFF.

This clonotype was detected many times. This chain joins TRBV7-9 and TRBJ2-1; 12 bases are shared with TRBD2. Germline V gene lookup returns CDR1 SEHNR and CDR2 FQNEAQ (reference sequence). This CDR3 spans 14 amino acids. Unmatched junction bases numbered 4, after V lost 6 bases and J lost 7 bases. CDR3 in amino acids: CASRTGTSGNEQFF. Written as DNA, the CDR3 is TGTGCCAGCAGGACCGGGACTAGCGGGAATGAGCAGTTCTTC.

This clonotype appeared a few times. A much larger clone is a single base away; this may be a read error. The rearrangement uses TRBV5-1 and TRBJ2-1; D possibly corresponds to TRBD2 (5 bases). From germline, CDR1 is SGHRS and CDR2 YFSETQ. The CDR3 consists of 13 residues. This CDR3 reads CASREESYKEQFF. CDR3 in DNA: TGCGCCAGCAGGGAGGAATCCTACAAGGAGCAGTTCTTC.